There are a few counts of the clone carrying this T cell receptor (beta chain). Its antigen is not identified. TCRdb re-called the 5' RACE reads through MiXCR, storing one row per CDR3 protein. The sample includes roughly 500,000 distinct CDR3 sequences, about 19% seen only once; the top ten take about 13%. The V segment lost 8 bases and the J segment 12 bases; nucleotides outside the gene matches: 13. Germline loops: CDR1 MNHEY, CDR2 SMNVEV (reference sequence). This CDR3 comprises 14 residues. The data were obtained in a study of T cells after yellow fever vaccination. Study as a whole: Where fractions had low cell numbers, libraries were prepared from them with the SMART-Seq v4 Ultra Low Input RNA kit. Study-level points and caveats: FACS-sorted repertoires might harbor abundant contaminating clonotypes from the bulk population.

This sequence joins TRBV27 and TRBJ2-7, with TRBD2 matching 13 bases. Sequencing was performed on PBMCs, taken 15 days after the yellow fever booster vaccination. This TCR derives from a man aged 25-45 years who received the YFV17D yellow fever vaccine. CDR3 in DNA: TGTGCCAGCTCCGACGGACTAGCGGGGGTGGTTTGGTACTTC. As protein: CASSDGLAGVVWYF.